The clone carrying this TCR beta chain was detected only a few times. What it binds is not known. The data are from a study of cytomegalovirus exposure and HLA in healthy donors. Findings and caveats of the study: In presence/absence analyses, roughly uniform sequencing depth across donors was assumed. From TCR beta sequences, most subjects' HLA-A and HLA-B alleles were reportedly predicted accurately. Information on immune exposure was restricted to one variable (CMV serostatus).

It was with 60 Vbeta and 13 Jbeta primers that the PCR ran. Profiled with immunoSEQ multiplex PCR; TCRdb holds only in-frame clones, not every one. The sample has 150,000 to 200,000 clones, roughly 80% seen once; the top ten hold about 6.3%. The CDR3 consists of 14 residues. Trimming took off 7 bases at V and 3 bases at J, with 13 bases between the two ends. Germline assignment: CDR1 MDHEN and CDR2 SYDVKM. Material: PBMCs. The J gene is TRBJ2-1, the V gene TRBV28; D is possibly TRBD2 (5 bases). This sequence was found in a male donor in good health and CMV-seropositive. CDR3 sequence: CASTFRGGYNEQFF. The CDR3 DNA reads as TGTGCCAGCACTTTCCGGGGTGGCTACAATGAGCAGTTCTTC.